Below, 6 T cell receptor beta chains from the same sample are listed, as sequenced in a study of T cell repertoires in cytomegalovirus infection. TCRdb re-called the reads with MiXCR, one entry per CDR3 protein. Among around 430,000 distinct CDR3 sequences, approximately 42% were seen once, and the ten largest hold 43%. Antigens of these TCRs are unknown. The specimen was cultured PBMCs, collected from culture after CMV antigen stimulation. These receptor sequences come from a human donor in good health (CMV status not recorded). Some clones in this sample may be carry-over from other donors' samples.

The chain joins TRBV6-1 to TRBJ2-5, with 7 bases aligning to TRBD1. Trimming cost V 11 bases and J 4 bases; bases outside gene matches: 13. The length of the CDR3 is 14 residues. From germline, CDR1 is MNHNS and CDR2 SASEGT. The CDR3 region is CAGSDRRSRETQYF. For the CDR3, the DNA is TGTGCCGGATCGGACAGGCGTTCTCGAGAGACCCAGTACTTC.

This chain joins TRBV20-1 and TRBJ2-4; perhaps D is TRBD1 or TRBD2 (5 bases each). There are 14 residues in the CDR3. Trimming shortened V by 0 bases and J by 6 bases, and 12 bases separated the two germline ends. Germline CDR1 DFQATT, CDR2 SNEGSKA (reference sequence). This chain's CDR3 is CSARDWGNLNIQYF. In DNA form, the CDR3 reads TGCAGTGCTAGAGATTGGGGGAATTTAAACATTCAGTACTTC.

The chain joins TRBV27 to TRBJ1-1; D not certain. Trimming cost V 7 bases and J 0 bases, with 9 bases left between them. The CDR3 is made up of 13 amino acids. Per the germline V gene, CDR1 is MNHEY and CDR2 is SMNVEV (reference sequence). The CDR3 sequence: CASIGRLNTEAFF. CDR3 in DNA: TGTGCCAGCATTGGCAGATTGAACACTGAAGCTTTCTTT.

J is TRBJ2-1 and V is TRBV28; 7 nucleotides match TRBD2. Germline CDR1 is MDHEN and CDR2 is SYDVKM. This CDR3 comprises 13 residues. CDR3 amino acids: CAAGRSSYNEQFF. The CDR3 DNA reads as TGTGCGGCCGGGAGGAGCTCCTACAATGAGCAGTTCTTC.

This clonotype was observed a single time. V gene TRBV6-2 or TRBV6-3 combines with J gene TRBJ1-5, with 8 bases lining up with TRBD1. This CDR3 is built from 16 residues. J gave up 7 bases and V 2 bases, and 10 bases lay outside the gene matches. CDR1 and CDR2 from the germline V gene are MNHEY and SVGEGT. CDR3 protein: CASSYPPDRGWQPQHF. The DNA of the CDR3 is TGTGCCAGCAGTTACCCCCCCGACAGGGGTTGGCAGCCCCAGCATTTT.

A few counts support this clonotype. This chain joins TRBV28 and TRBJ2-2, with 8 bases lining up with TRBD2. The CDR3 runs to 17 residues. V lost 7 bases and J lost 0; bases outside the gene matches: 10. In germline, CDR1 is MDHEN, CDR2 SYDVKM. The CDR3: CASNQVLAGTNTGELFF. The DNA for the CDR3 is TGTGCCAGCAACCAAGTCTTAGCGGGGACGAACACCGGGGAGCTGTTTTTT.